Sequencing of this TCR beta chain was carried out in a study of shared clonotypes between healthy human individuals. Turning to the study itself: Three plates each covered CD4 naive and memory; CD8 naive two, CD8 memory one.

The table came from immunoSEQ multiplex PCR; TCRdb's copy has only in-frame clones and leaves some out. The data show about 2.4 million clones, around 90% seen once. A CD45RA+ naive subset and a CD45RA-negative memory subset were split from CD4+ cells. The CDR3 has 16 amino acids. Germline V lookup: CDR1 LNHDA, CDR2 SQIVND (reference sequence). V lost 3 bases and J 9 bases, leaving 21 bases between the germline ends. This chain joins TRBV19 and TRBJ2-1; TRBD2 is a possible D gene (5 bases). The sample taken for sequencing was naive CD4+ T cells sorted from blood. Indicated subset: CD45RA+ positively selected. This clonotype was obtained from a man aged 18 to 30 in good health. CDR3 coding DNA: TGTGCCAGTAGTATGGGAAGACCTGGGAGCACGGGTGAGCAGTTCTTC. Its translation is CASSMGRPGSTGEQFF.